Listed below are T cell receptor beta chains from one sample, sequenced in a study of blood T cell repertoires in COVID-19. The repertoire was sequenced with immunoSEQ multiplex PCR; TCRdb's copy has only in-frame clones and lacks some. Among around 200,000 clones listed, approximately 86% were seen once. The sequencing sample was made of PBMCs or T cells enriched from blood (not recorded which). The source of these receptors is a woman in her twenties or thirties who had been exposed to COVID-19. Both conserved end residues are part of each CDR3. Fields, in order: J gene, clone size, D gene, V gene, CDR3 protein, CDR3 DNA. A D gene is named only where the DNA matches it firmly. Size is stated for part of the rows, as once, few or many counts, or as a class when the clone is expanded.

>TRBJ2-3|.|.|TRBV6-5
CASSYGQYLDTQYF
TGTGCCAGCAGTTACGGGCAGTACTTAGATACGCAGTATTTT
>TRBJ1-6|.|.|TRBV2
CASSARAGDNSPLHF
TGTGCCAGCAGTGCCCGGGCAGGGGATAATTCACCCCTCCACTTT
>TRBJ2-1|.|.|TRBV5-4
CASSPGGEPYNEQFF
TGTGCCAGCAGCCCAGGAGGAGAGCCTTACAATGAGCAGTTCTTC
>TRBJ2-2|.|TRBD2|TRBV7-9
CASSLTSGGGTGELFF
TGTGCCAGCAGCCTAACTAGCGGGGGTGGCACCGGGGAGCTGTTTTTT
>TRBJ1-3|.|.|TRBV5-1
CASSLLAGGVDTIYF
TGCGCCAGCAGCTTGTTGGCAGGAGGGGTGGACACCATATATTTT
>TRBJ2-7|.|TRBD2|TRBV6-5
CASSYQGGDEQYF
TGTGCCAGCAGTTACCAGGGAGGGGACGAGCAGTACTTC
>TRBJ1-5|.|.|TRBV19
CASSIRDTNQPQHF
TGTGCCAGTAGTATAAGGGACACTAATCAGCCCCAGCATTTT
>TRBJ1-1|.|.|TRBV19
CASSIGGYTEAFF
TGTGCCAGTTCCATCGGGGGGTACACTGAAGCTTTCTTT
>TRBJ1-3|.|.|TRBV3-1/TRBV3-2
CASSLRQIGNTIYF
TGTGCCAGCAGCCTGAGGCAGATCGGAAACACCATATATTTT
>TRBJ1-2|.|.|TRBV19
CASSIAREQHTF
TGTGCCAGTAGTATCGCGAGGGAACAGCACACCTTC
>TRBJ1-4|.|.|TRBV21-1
CASSRQGPGSTNEKLFF
TGTGCCAGCAGCAGACAGGGGCCGGGGTCGACTAATGAAAAACTGTTTTTT
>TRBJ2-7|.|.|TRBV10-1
CASSESSSGEQYF
TGCGCCAGCAGTGAGTCGAGTAGCGGCGAGCAGTACTTC
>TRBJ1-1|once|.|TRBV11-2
CASSRQGRSTEAFF
TGTGCCAGCAGCCGTCAGGGTCGCAGCACTGAAGCTTTCTTT
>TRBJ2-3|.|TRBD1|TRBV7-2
CASSLLGQVSTDTQYF
TGTGCCAGCAGCTTACTCGGACAGGTCAGCACAGATACGCAGTATTTT
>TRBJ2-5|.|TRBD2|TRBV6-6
CASSQALAGGTQYF
TGTGCCAGCAGTCAGGCCCTAGCGGGGGGGACCCAGTACTTC
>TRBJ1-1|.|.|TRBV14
CASSLSQNTEAFF
TGTGCCAGCAGCCTTTCACAGAACACTGAAGCTTTCTTT
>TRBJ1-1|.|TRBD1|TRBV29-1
CSVGGQGRTEAFF
TGCAGCGTTGGGGGACAGGGTCGGACTGAAGCTTTCTTT
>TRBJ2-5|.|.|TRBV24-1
CATSDPRDTQETQYF
TGTGCCACCAGTGACCCCCGGGACACGCAAGAGACCCAGTACTTC